Following are 11 T cell receptor beta chains from one sample sequenced in a study of blood T cell repertoires in COVID-19. Measured with immunoSEQ multiplex PCR; TCRdb has only the in-frame clones, and not every one. The sample shows roughly 280,000 clones, about 89% of them seen only once. Material for sequencing was peripheral blood. The receptors stem from a man in his forties with active or convalescent COVID-19.

The V gene is TRBV13, the J gene TRBJ2-3; D possibly corresponds to TRBD2 (7 bases). There are 17 residues in the CDR3. The germline CDR1 and CDR2 sequences are PRHDT and FYEKMQ (reference sequence). Trimming cost V 2 bases and J 2 bases, with 17 bases left between them. CDR3 in amino acids: CASSLTTGGRFTDTQYF. CDR3 bases: TGTGCCAGCAGCTTAACGACGGGGGGCCGTTTCACAGATACGCAGTATTTT.

The chain combines TRBV7-3 with TRBJ2-1, with 8 bases matching TRBD2. Trimming cost V 3 bases and J 5 bases; bases outside gene matches: 3. This CDR3 contains 14 residues. The germline V gene has CDR1 SGHTA and CDR2 FQGTGA. CDR3 sequence reads: CASSLGLGNNEQFF. For the CDR3, the DNA is TGTGCCAGCAGCTTGGGACTAGGTAACAATGAGCAGTTCTTC.

V usage is TRBV9 and J usage is TRBJ2-7; D might be TRBD2 (5 bases). The CDR3 is 14 residues long. Germline lookup yields CDR1 SGDLS and CDR2 YYNGEE. V was shortened by 0 bases and J by 6 bases, with 13 bases between the two germline ends. CDR3 in amino acids: CASSVAKDAGEQYF. The DNA of the CDR3 is TGTGCCAGCAGCGTAGCTAAAGACGCGGGCGAGCAGTACTTC.

V usage is TRBV3-1 (or the pseudogene TRBV3-2) and J usage is TRBJ1-1; D remains unclear. The CDR3 consists of 14 residues. Germline loops: CDR1 LGHDT, CDR2 YNNKEL (reference sequence). V lost 4 bases and J 0 bases, leaving 9 bases between the germline ends. CDR3 DNA sequence: TGTGCCAGCAGCCGCAGGTCCATGAACACTGAAGCTTTCTTT. Its translation is CASSRRSMNTEAFF.

V gene TRBV24-1 combines with J gene TRBJ2-3; tentatively, D is TRBD2 (6 bases). This CDR3 comprises 14 residues. Trimming took 6 bases from V and 2 from J, leaving 11 bases between them. The germline V gene encodes CDR1 KGHDR and CDR2 SFDVKD. CDR3 loop: CATSKPGLTDTQYF. CDR3 DNA: TGTGCCACCAGTAAACCGGGACTCACAGATACGCAGTATTTT.

The chain uses TRBV9 and TRBJ2-7; D might be TRBD1 (5 bases). Germline CDR1 is SGDLS and CDR2 is YYNGEE. The CDR3 spans 13 residues. The ends were cut back, 0 bases at V and 3 bases at J, with 7 bases in the middle. CDR3 region: CASSVEQDYEQYF. CDR3 nucleotides: TGTGCCAGCAGCGTAGAACAGGACTACGAGCAGTACTTC.

V gene TRBV19 combines with J gene TRBJ1-1, with 7 positions matching TRBD1. V was clipped by 7 bases and J by 0 bases; unmatched bases: 5. Germline V CDR1 and CDR2: LNHDA, SQIVND (reference sequence). The CDR3 is 14 residues long. The CDR3 nucleotides are TGTGCCAGTACCCCGACAGGGTTGAACACTGAAGCTTTCTTT. Translation: CASTPTGLNTEAFF.

CDR3: CASSLREGTEAFF. The CDR3 DNA reads TGTGCCAGCAGCCTCAGGGAAGGCACTGAAGCTTTCTTT. The rearrangement joins TRBV12-3 or TRBV12-4 to TRBJ1-1, with D maybe TRBD1 (5 bases). This CDR3 is built from 13 residues. Trimming cost V 6 bases and J 4 bases, with 12 bases left between them.

This chain connects TRBV19 to TRBJ2-3; D not resolved. Germline V CDR1 and CDR2: LNHDA, SQIVND (reference sequence). CDR3 length: 14 amino acids. V was pared by 7 bases and J by 3 bases, with 14 bases between. This chain's CDR3 is CASNELERTDTQYF. In DNA, the CDR3 is TGTGCCAGTAACGAGCTCGAGAGAACAGATACGCAGTATTTT.

There are a few counts of this clone. The chain uses TRBV28 and TRBJ1-1; D ambiguous. CDR3 size: 15 residues. V dropped 2 bases and J dropped 4 bases, with 14 bases sitting between them. CDR1 MDHEN and CDR2 SYDVKM come from the germline V gene. CDR3 sequence (DNA): TGTGCCAGCAGTTTAGATTTTCGTTCTAGCACTGAAGCTTTCTTT. This translates into CASSLDFRSSTEAFF.

The gene calls are TRBV7-2 and TRBJ2-7; the D gene is possibly TRBD1 (5 bases). The CDR3 length is 14 residues. In germline, CDR1 is SGHTA, CDR2 FQGNSA. Trimming stripped 5 bases from V and 9 bases from J, with 20 bases between. In DNA, the CDR3 is TGTGCCAGCAGCCCGGACACCCTTACAAGGAGGCAGTACTTC. Protein sequence: CASSPDTLTRRQYF.